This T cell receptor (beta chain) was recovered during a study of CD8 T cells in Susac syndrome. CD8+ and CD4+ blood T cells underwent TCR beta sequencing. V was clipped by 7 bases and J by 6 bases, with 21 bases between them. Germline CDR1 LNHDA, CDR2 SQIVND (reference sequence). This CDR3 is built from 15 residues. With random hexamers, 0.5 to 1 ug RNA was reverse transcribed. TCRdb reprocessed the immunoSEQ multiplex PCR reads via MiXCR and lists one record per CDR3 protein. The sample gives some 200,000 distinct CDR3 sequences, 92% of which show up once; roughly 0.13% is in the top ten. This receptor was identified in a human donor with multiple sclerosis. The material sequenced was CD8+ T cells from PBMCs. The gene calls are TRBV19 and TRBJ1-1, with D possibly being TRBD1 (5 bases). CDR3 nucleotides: TGTGCCAGTATGCCGGGACCCTCAAAGGGCGCTGAAGCTTTCTTT. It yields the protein CASMPGPSKGAEAFF.